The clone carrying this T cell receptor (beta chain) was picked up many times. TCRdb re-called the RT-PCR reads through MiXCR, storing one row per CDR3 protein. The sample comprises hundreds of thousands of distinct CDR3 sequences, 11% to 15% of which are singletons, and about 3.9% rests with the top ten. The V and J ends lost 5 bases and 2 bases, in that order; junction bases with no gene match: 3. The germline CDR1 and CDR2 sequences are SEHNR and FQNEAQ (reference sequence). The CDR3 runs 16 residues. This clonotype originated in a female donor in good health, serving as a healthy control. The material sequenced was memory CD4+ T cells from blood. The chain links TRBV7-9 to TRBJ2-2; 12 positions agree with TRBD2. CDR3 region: CASSPLAGGNTGELFF. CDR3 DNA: TGTGCCAGCAGCCCACTAGCGGGGGGAAACACCGGGGAGCTGTTTTTT. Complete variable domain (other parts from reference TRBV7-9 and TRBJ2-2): DTGVSQNPRHKITKRGQNVTFRCDPISEHNRLYWYRQTLGQGPEFLTYFQNEAQLEKSRLLSDRFSAERPKGSFSTLEIQRTEQGDSAMYLCASSPLAGGNTGELFFGEGSRLTVL.